This paragraph reports one T cell receptor (beta chain). The target antigen is unknown. Germline CDR1 is LGHDT and CDR2 is YNNKEL (reference sequence). This CDR3 is built from 15 residues. With 0 bases clipped from V and 11 bases from J, the junction kept 7 bases outside the gene matches. This sample was taken from a study of T cell responses to AZD1222 COVID-19 vaccine. Study-wide context: Second-dose intervals of approximately 4 or approximately 12 weeks were pooled. Findings and limits, study-wide: Repertoire sampling was restricted to post-peak T cell response timepoints.

Using immunoSEQ multiplex PCR, the repertoire was profiled, and TCRdb retains in-frame clones only, with some absent. The sample shows some 110,000 clones, roughly 90% of them seen only once. The sequence was obtained from an adult in good health. The material was peripheral blood, obtained on day 0 of AZD1222 vaccination. The J gene is TRBJ1-1, the V gene TRBV3-1 (or the pseudogene TRBV3-2); the match to TRBD1 covers 12 bases. The DNA of the CDR3 is TGTGCCAGCAGCCAAGACAGCGGGACAGGGGGCTGGGCTTTCTTT. It encodes CASSQDSGTGGWAFF.